The 12 T cell receptor beta chains below were found in one sample sequenced in a study of T cells in Graves' hyperthyroidism and ophthalmopathy. Regions amplified from RNA transcripts were the TCR beta CDR3 regions. HTBI primers were the set used in a first-round RT-PCR of the TCR CDR3. TCRdb re-derived calls from the multiplex PCR reads in MiXCR, one entry per CDR3 protein. The table records hundreds of thousands of distinct CDR3 sequences, approximately 13% of them present only once. The sample comprised blood. These receptors all stem from a woman aged 30 to 39 with Graves' hyperthyroidism that later progressed to Graves' ophthalmopathy.

This clonotype turned up a few times. A clone one base away is much larger, so this may be a read error. The chain recombines TRBV6-1 with TRBJ2-1; D gene uncertain. The CDR3 covers 12 residues. Germline loops: CDR1 MNHNS, CDR2 SASEGT. The CDR3 DNA sequence: TGTGTCAGCACCGCCGTATACAATGAGCAGTTCTTC. Its translation: CVSTAVYNEQFF.

This clonotype was detected a few times. The germline gene is not matched at one end of the junction; a read error may be the cause. The genes are TRBV27 and TRBJ2-1, with TRBD2 identical over 11 bases. Germline V lookup: CDR1 MNHEY, CDR2 SMNVEV (reference sequence). This CDR3 spans 18 amino acids. The CDR3 bases are TGTGCCGGCAGTTTTAAAGCCCCGGGGCTAGCGGGAGGAAGTGAGCAGTTCTTC. Its translation: CAGSFKAPGLAGGSEQFF.

Here the CDR3 reads CASSTPDSGDGYTF. CDR3 in DNA: TGTGCCAGCAGTACCCCGGACAGTGGGGATGGCTACACCTTC. J is TRBJ1-2 and V is TRBV28, with TRBD1 as a possible D gene (6 bases). The CDR3 sequence is 14 residues long. CDR1 is MDHEN and CDR2 is SYDVKM in the germline V gene. Between the trimmed V and J ends, which lost 5 bases and 6 bases, there was a span of 16 bases.

This clonotype was counted many times. CDR3 DNA sequence: TGTGCCATCAAAACGACGGGGGGCAGGGACACCGGGGAGCTGTTTTTT. Encoded protein: CAIKTTGGRDTGELFF. This chain joins TRBV10-3 and TRBJ2-2, with a tentative D call TRBD2 (7 bases). CDR1 and CDR2 (germline): ENHRY, SYGVKD. The V end lost 7 bases, the J end lost 3 bases, and 18 bases lay between the germline ends. The CDR3 runs 16 residues.

V gene TRBV20-1 combines with J gene TRBJ2-7, with 9 bases fitting TRBD2. The V segment lost 3 bases and the J segment 1 base; nucleotides outside the gene matches: 7. This CDR3 has 15 residues. Germline V CDR1 and CDR2: DFQATT, SNEGSKA (reference sequence). The CDR3: CSASRLADLSYEQYF. The DNA for the CDR3 is TGCAGTGCTAGTAGACTAGCGGACCTATCCTACGAGCAGTACTTC.

The table lists this clonotype with many counts. The chain has TRBV7-8 and TRBJ2-1; D is unclear. Deletions cut 1 base from V and 10 bases from J, with 11 bases between. The germline V gene encodes CDR1 SGHVS and CDR2 FQNEAQ. The CDR3 sequence is 13 residues long. The CDR3 loop is CASSLGPTTEQFF. In nucleotides, the CDR3 is TGTGCCAGCAGCTTAGGCCCTACTACAGAGCAGTTCTTC. The variable domain in full, with the rest retrieved from reference TRBV7-8 and TRBJ2-1, is GAGVSQSPRYKVAKRGQDVALRCDPISGHVSLFWYQQALGQGPEFLTYFQNEAQLDKSGLPSDRFFAERPEGSVSTLKIQRTQQEDSAVYLCASSLGPTTEQFFGPGTRLTVL.

The genes are TRBV4-1 and TRBJ2-1; 12 nucleotides align to TRBD2. The germline gives CDR1 MGHRA, CDR2 YSYEKL. The CDR3 has 17 amino acids. After removal of 0 bases from V and 8 bases from J, the junction contained 8 bases not matched to a gene. CDR3 protein: CASSQEIGLAGTDEQFF. Written as DNA, the CDR3 is TGCGCCAGCAGCCAAGAAATCGGACTAGCGGGAACCGATGAGCAGTTCTTC.

In the case of this clonotype: Given a much more abundant clone one base away, this may be a read error. CDR3 loop: CAWGRDLQGREQFF. CDR3 nucleotides: TGTGCCTGGGGGCGGGACCTTCAGGGTAGGGAGCAGTTCTTC. This chain links TRBV30 with TRBJ2-1; D may be TRBD2 (6 bases). This CDR3 region has 14 residues. Per the germline V gene, CDR1 is GTSNPN and CDR2 is SVGIG (reference sequence). The V gene lost 5 bases and the J gene lost 10 bases, with 21 bases spanning the gap.

Ten or more counts support this clonotype. V gene TRBV28 combines with J gene TRBJ1-5; no clear D gene. Trimming left V 7 bases short and J 0 bases short, with 10 bases between. The CDR3 spans 14 residues. Germline CDR1 reads MDHEN; CDR2 reads SYDVKM. CDR3 sequence: CASIPGSSNQPQHF. As DNA, the CDR3 is TGTGCCAGCATCCCGGGCAGTAGCAATCAGCCCCAGCATTTT.

The V gene is TRBV7-2, the J gene TRBJ2-7; D is perhaps TRBD2 (5 bases). The ends were cut back, 4 bases at V and 9 bases at J, with 16 bases in the middle. This CDR3 contains 13 residues. The germline V gene has CDR1 SGHTA and CDR2 FQGNSA. The CDR3 loop is CASSSPTGNRQYF. The CDR3, as DNA: TGTGCCAGCAGCTCCCCGACGGGGAACCGGCAGTACTTC.

The chain has TRBV14 and TRBJ2-1; D not certain. The CDR3 contains 16 residues. V was cut by 4 bases and J by 0 bases, with 13 bases left in between. Per the germline V gene, CDR1 is SGHDN and CDR2 is FVKESK. The CDR3 protein is CASSPIRGSSYNEQFF. The CDR3 region has the DNA TGTGCCAGCAGCCCGATCAGAGGTAGCTCCTACAATGAGCAGTTCTTC.

This chain links TRBV11-2 with TRBJ1-6; 7 nucleotides match TRBD1. Trimming took 5 bases from V and 10 from J; bases not matched to a gene: 8. Germline lookup yields CDR1 SGHAT and CDR2 FQNNGV. The CDR3 is 14 amino acids. In DNA form, the CDR3 reads TGTGCCAGCAGCGCCCCGGGACAGAGGTCACCCCTCCACTTT. This sequence encodes CASSAPGQRSPLHF.